Listed here are 5 T cell receptor beta chains from one sample, sequenced in a study of T cell responses to AZD1222 COVID-19 vaccine. The assay was immunoSEQ multiplex PCR, and TCRdb's table has in-frame clones only and misses some. Of some 130,000 clones in the sample, approximately 90% were seen once. Material: peripheral blood, obtained on day 0 of AZD1222 vaccination. Every receptor here comes from an adult in good health.

This clone was detected only once. The chain links TRBV10-1 to TRBJ2-3; 7 bases agree with TRBD2. The CDR3 sequence is 15 residues long. CDR1 and CDR2 from the germline V gene are WNHNN and SYGVQD (reference sequence). V trimming: 8 bases; J trimming: 0 bases; junction bases outside the gene matches: 8. CDR3 nucleotides: TGCGCCAGCTCGGGGGGACCCGAGAGCACAGATACGCAGTATTTT. It codes for CASSGGPESTDTQYF.

This chain joins TRBV11-2 and TRBJ2-2, with a possible D match to TRBD1 (6 bases). Germline V gene data show CDR1 as SGHAT and CDR2 as FQNNGV. The CDR3 consists of 17 residues. V lost 5 bases to trimming and J lost 6 bases, with 22 bases between them. The CDR3 DNA reads TGTGCCAGCAGCCCCGGCGAGGTGCAGGGGAATGCCGGGGAGCTGTTTTTT. Its translation: CASSPGEVQGNAGELFF.

This clone was detected only a few times. The chain combines TRBV5-1 with TRBJ2-2; 7 bases match TRBD1. CDR1 and CDR2 (germline): SGHRS, YFSETQ. V trimming: 2 bases; J trimming: 6 bases; junction bases outside the gene matches: 10. CDR3 length: 16 residues. CDR3 protein: CASSFEGGQLSGELFF. As DNA, the CDR3 is TGCGCCAGCAGCTTTGAAGGGGGCCAGTTGTCCGGGGAGCTGTTTTTT.

V and J are TRBV19 and TRBJ1-3; D unresolved. V lost 8 bases and J lost 7, with 12 bases in between. CDR3 size: 12 residues. The germline V gene encodes CDR1 LNHDA and CDR2 SQIVND (reference sequence). CDR3 amino acids: CASGLLRNTIYF. The CDR3 nucleotides are TGTGCCAGTGGTCTCCTCCGGAACACCATATATTTT.

This clone was observed a few times. Within the sample, other DNA sequences also encode this same CDR3. The chain uses TRBV12-3 or TRBV12-4 and TRBJ2-7; no clear D gene. The CDR3 extends over 11 amino acids. V dropped 3 bases and J dropped 3 bases, with 3 bases sitting between them. The CDR3 DNA sequence: TGTGCCAGCAGTTTGGGCTACGAGCAGTACTTC. It specifies CASSLGYEQYF.